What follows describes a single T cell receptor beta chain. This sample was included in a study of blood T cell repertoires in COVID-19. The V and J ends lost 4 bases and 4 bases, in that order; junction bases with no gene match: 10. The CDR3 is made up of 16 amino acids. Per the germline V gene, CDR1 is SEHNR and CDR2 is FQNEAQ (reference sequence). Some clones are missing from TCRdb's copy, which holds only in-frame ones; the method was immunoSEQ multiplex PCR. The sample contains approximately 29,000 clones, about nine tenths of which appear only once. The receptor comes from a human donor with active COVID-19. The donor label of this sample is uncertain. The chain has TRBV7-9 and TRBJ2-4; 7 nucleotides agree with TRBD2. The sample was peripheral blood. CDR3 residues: CASSSTAGGLKNIQYF. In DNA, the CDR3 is TGTGCCAGCAGCTCAACGGCCGGGGGGTTGAAAAACATTCAGTACTTC. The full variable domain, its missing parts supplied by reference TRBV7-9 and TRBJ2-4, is DTGVSQNPRHKITKRGQNVTFRCDPISEHNRLYWYRQTLGQGPEFLTYFQNEAQLEKSRLLSDRFSAERPKGSFSTLEIQRTEQGDSAMYLCASSSTAGGLKNIQYFGAGTRLSVL.